This entry lists 10 T cell receptor beta chains sequenced from one sample in a study of monozygotic twins with inflammatory bowel disease (dated by TCRdb to between 2018 and 2020). The library came from 5' RACE. TCRdb records Illumina HiSeq 2500 as the sequencer. After reprocessing by TCRdb, each CDR3 protein sequence is one entry, and no DNA is given. The sample table includes more than 110,000 distinct CDR3 sequences. Together, the top ten hold 0.95% to 1.5% of the sample. The sequencing sample was made of blood. The receptors shown here come from a human donor with ulcerative colitis or Crohn's disease, or a healthy co-twin of an affected twin (not recorded which).

The rearrangement joins TRBV3-1 to TRBJ1-5. CDR3 length: 14 amino acids. Germline V gene data show CDR1 as LGHDT and CDR2 as YNNKEL (reference sequence). This CDR3 reads CASSLRHSNQPQHF.

This chain connects TRBV28 to TRBJ2-4; TCRdb's assignment of TRBD2 cannot be checked, as there is no DNA. CDR3 length: 16 amino acids. Germline CDR1 and CDR2: MDHEN and SYDVKM. CDR3 amino acids: CASSLGGTLAKNMQYF.

The chain combines TRBV6-5 with TRBJ2-6. The CDR3 loop spans 15 amino acids. Germline V gives CDR1 MNHEY, CDR2 SVGAGI. The CDR3 sequence: CASSYSMAGANVLTF.

The chain recombines TRBV7-9 with TRBJ2-2. This CDR3 is 12 amino acids long. Per the germline V gene, CDR1 is SEHNR and CDR2 is FQNEAQ (reference sequence). The CDR3 protein is CASSYGLGELFF.

This chain links TRBV7-2 with TRBJ1-2; absent DNA, TCRdb's TRBD1 call cannot be checked. CDR3 length equals 12 residues. Per the germline V gene, CDR1 is SGHTA and CDR2 is FQGNSA. CDR3 region: CASSLGYVRYTF. Full variable domain (rest looked up from reference TRBV7-2 and TRBJ1-2): GAGVSQSPSNKVTEKGKDVELRCDPISGHTALYWYRQSLGQGLEFLIYFQGNSAPDKSGLPSDRFSAERTGGSVSTLTIQRTQQEDSAVYLCASSLGYVRYTFGSGTRLTVV.

This chain links TRBV5-1 with TRBJ2-1; TCRdb gives TRBD1 as the D gene, but with no DNA this cannot be confirmed. The CDR3 spans 17 residues. Germline V gene sequence: CDR1 SGHRS, CDR2 YFSETQ. Here the CDR3 reads CASSLAKLGGFYNEQFF. Supplemented by reference TRBV5-1 and TRBJ2-1, the full variable domain reads KAGVTQTPRYLIKTRGQQVTLSCSPISGHRSVSWYQQTPGQGLQFLFEYFSETQRNKGNFPGRFSGRQFSNSRSEMNVSTLELGDSALYLCASSLAKLGGFYNEQFFGPGTRLTVL.

The chain carries TRBV7-3 and TRBJ2-5; TCRdb lists TRBD1, though no DNA is available to test this call. The CDR3 has 15 amino acids. CDR1 and CDR2 (germline): SGHTA, FQGTGA. The CDR3 region is CASSLTGTGEKTQYF.

The rearrangement links TRBV6-1 to TRBJ2-1; TCRdb reports TRBD2, a call that lacks DNA to check it against. This CDR3 region has 15 residues. Germline V gene sequence: CDR1 MNHNS, CDR2 SASEGT. Here the CDR3 reads CATLGRDSNFNEQFF.

This sequence joins TRBV20-1 and TRBJ2-1; the TCRdb D gene call, TRBD2, has no DNA to confirm it. The length of the CDR3 is 14 residues. Germline V gene data show CDR1 as DFQATT and CDR2 as SNEGSKA (reference sequence). The chain's CDR3 is CSARLAGGINEQFF.

The chain carries TRBV27 and TRBJ2-7; TCRdb's assignment of TRBD1 cannot be checked, as there is no DNA. In germline, CDR1 is MNHEY, CDR2 SMNVEV (reference sequence). The CDR3 length is 13 residues. CDR3 in amino acids: CASSSTGYDEQYF.